These 16 T cell receptor beta chains were sequenced from one sample in a study of T-cell reconstitution after alpha-beta-depleted transplantation in children. Preparation of the TCRbeta library used unique molecular identifiers. TCRdb reprocessed the PCR reads with MiXCR, giving one entry per CDR3 protein. The data contain roughly 590,000 distinct CDR3 sequences, roughly 17% of them singletons. This specimen was PBMCs from the stem cell graft donor, taken from the stem cell graft. Every receptor here comes from a human donor who donated a stem cell graft to a child with acute myeloid leukemia.

This clonotype has more than one count but fewer than ten. J is TRBJ2-1 and V is TRBV7-9; unclear D gene. The CDR3 length is 12 residues. Germline V gene sequence: CDR1 SEHNR, CDR2 FQNEAQ (reference sequence). The V end lost 4 bases, the J end lost 6 bases, and 7 bases lay between the germline ends. The CDR3 bases are TGTGCCAGCAGCTCCCAGGTCAATGAGCAGTTCTTC. It specifies CASSSQVNEQFF.

In the case of this clonotype: A clone one base away is much larger, so this may be a read error. The rearrangement links TRBV18 to TRBJ1-2; D perhaps matches TRBD1 (5 bases). The CDR3 contains 14 residues. Germline CDR1 reads KGHSH; CDR2 reads LQKENI. Trimming took off 2 bases at V and 2 bases at J, with 9 bases between the two ends. The CDR3 nucleotides are TGTGCCAGCTCACCAGGGGACGGCAACTATGGCTACACCTTC. Amino acid sequence: CASSPGDGNYGYTF.

The chain recombines TRBV9 with TRBJ1-2; possibly TRBD1 for D (5 bases). Germline V gives CDR1 SGDLS, CDR2 YYNGEE. CDR3 length equals 14 residues. V dropped 3 bases and J dropped 5 bases, with 14 bases sitting between them. The CDR3 spells CASSGAGTLYGYTF. DNA for the CDR3: TGTGCCAGCAGCGGGGCCGGGACTCTTTATGGCTACACCTTC.

This rearrangement joins TRBV4-3 to TRBJ2-3, with 9 bases identical to TRBD1. The germline CDR1 and CDR2 sequences are LGHNA and YSLEER. This CDR3 has 16 amino acids. V gave up 0 bases and J gave up 5 bases; unmatched junction bases: 6. In DNA form, the CDR3 reads TGCGCCAGCAGCCAAGATCCGGGACAGGGTATAGATACGCAGTATTTT. Its protein is CASSQDPGQGIDTQYF.

This clonotype has just a few counts. This rearrangement joins TRBV10-3 to TRBJ2-1, with TRBD1 identical over 7 bases. V was pared by 6 bases and J by 2 bases, with 7 bases of the junction left unmatched. Per germline, CDR1 ENHRY and CDR2 SYGVKD. CDR3 length: 15 amino acids. The CDR3 is CAISPTGDAYNEQFF. As DNA, the CDR3 is TGTGCCATCAGCCCCACAGGGGACGCCTACAATGAGCAGTTCTTC.

The sample holds many counts of this clonotype. This chain links TRBV20-1 with TRBJ2-5; 8 positions match TRBD2. Looked up from germline, CDR1 is DFQATT and CDR2 is SNEGSKA (reference sequence). The V gene end was trimmed by 4 bases and the J gene end by 1 base; junction bases not matched to a gene: 11. This CDR3 is 16 amino acids long. The CDR3 loop is CSATTLGRGVQETQYF. The DNA of the CDR3 is TGCAGTGCTACCACCTTAGGGCGGGGGGTCCAAGAGACCCAGTACTTC.

This clonotype was seen repeatedly, ten times or more. The chain combines TRBV5-1 with TRBJ2-7; TRBD1 matches at 10 bases. The germline CDR1 and CDR2 sequences are SGHRS and YFSETQ. The CDR3 sequence is 13 residues long. The V segment lost 8 bases and the J segment 3 bases; nucleotides outside the gene matches: 5. The CDR3 is CASGGTGVYEQYF. In nucleotides, the CDR3 is TGCGCCAGTGGCGGGACAGGGGTCTACGAGCAGTACTTC.

Concerning this clonotype: With a much larger clone just one base away, this may be a read error. V and J are TRBV20-1 and TRBJ2-7, with D unclear. The CDR3 consists of 13 residues. The germline gives CDR1 DFQATT, CDR2 SNEGSKA (reference sequence). The CDR3 loop is CSARDESSCEQYF. CDR3 sequence (DNA): TGCAGTGCTAGAGATGAGTCATCCTGCGAGCAGTACTTC.

This clonotype appeared many times. DNA for the CDR3: TGCGCCAGCAGCTTGACAGGGGGCCTACAATACTACGAGCAGTACGTC. Protein product: CASSLTGGLQYYEQYV. The chain carries TRBV5-1 and TRBJ2-7; 9 bases map to TRBD1. Germline loops: CDR1 SGHRS, CDR2 YFSETQ. The CDR3 covers 16 residues. V lost 1 base and J lost 3; bases outside the gene matches: 8.

This clonotype was found a few times. The chain joins TRBV6-5 to TRBJ1-4; D is unresolved. The germline gives CDR1 MNHEY, CDR2 SVGAGI. Trimming pared 0 bases from V and 2 bases from J, leaving 7 bases between. There are 15 residues in the CDR3. In nucleotides, the CDR3 is TGTGCCAGCAGTTACTCCGGGTCTACTAATGAAAAACTGTTTTTT. The encoded protein is CASSYSGSTNEKLFF.

There are many counts of this clonotype. This chain connects TRBV29-1 to TRBJ1-4; D ambiguous. The V end was cut by 4 bases, the J end by 4 bases, with 10 bases between. The CDR3 length is 13 residues. Looked up from germline, CDR1 is SQVTM and CDR2 is ANQGSEA. CDR3 in amino acids: CSVGPGSNEKLFF. For the CDR3, the DNA is TGCAGCGTTGGTCCAGGTAGTAATGAAAAACTGTTTTTT.

At least ten counts were recorded for this clonotype. V usage is TRBV4-3 and J usage is TRBJ1-3; D ambiguous. This CDR3 contains 14 residues. Looked up from germline, CDR1 is LGHNA and CDR2 is YSLEER. V was cut by 0 bases and J by 5 bases, with 8 bases left in between. The CDR3 DNA reads TGCGCCAGCAGCCAAGACAGCTCCCGAAACACCATATATTTT. Translation gives CASSQDSSRNTIYF.

This rearrangement joins TRBV20-1 to TRBJ1-6; TRBD1 matches at 8 bases. The CDR3 covers 18 residues. CDR1 DFQATT and CDR2 SNEGSKA come from the germline V gene (reference sequence). The V and J ends lost 1 base and 6 bases, in that order; junction bases with no gene match: 14. The CDR3 region has the DNA TGCAGTGCTAGAGTGGAGACAGGGGTAATTCTCGTTAATTCACCCCTCCACTTT. Translating it yields CSARVETGVILVNSPLHF.

In its sample, this clonotype was seen once. V is TRBV7-9 and J is TRBJ2-7; the D gene is possibly TRBD1 (6 bases). This CDR3 is built from 15 residues. The germline V gene encodes CDR1 SEHNR and CDR2 FQNEAQ (reference sequence). Trimming pared 2 bases from V and 0 bases from J, leaving 11 bases between. Written as DNA, the CDR3 is TGTGCCAGCAGCTTATTAGCAGGGGCCTCCTACGAGCAGTACTTC. It is translated as CASSLLAGASYEQYF.

The chain has TRBV10-3 and TRBJ2-1; the D gene is possibly TRBD2 (6 bases). This CDR3 is 14 amino acids long. Trimming took 10 bases from V and 1 from J, leaving 14 bases between them. Germline CDR1 reads ENHRY; CDR2 reads SYGVKD. The CDR3 bases are TGTGCCACCAAGCTAGCGCCGTCCTACAATGAGCAGTTCTTC. Encoded protein: CATKLAPSYNEQFF.

The chain has TRBV6-5 and TRBJ2-2; TRBD1 agrees at 10 bases. V lost 3 bases and J lost 1; bases outside the gene matches: 2. Germline-derived CDR1 and CDR2 are MNHEY and SVGAGI. CDR3 length equals 16 residues. The CDR3, as DNA: TGTGCCAGCAGTTATGACAGGGGGCTGAACACCGGGGAGCTGTTTTTT. Encoded protein: CASSYDRGLNTGELFF.